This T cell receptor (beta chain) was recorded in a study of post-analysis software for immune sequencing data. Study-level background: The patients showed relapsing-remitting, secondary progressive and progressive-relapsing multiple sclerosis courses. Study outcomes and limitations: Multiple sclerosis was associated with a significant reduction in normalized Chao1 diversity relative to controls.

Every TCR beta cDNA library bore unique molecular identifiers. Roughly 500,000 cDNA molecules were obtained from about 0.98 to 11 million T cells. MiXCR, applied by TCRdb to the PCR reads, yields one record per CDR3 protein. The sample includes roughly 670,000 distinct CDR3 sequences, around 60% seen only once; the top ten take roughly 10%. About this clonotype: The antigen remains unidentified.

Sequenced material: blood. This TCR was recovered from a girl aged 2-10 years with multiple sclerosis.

The chain's CDR3 is CSVATEAFF. CDR3 coding DNA: TGCAGCGTCGCCACTGAAGCTTTCTTT. V and J are TRBV29-1 and TRBJ1-1; D remains unclear. There are 9 residues in the CDR3. V was clipped by 6 bases and J by 4 bases, with 3 bases between them. CDR1 is SQVTM, CDR2 ANQGSEA, per germline.